The 32 T cell receptor beta chains in this list originate from one sample, sequenced in a study of blood T cell repertoires in COVID-19. This table comes from immunoSEQ multiplex PCR, and its TCRdb copy is limited to in-frame clones, with some not included. The sample lists 99,000 or so clones, about 91% occurring once. Sequences were obtained from peripheral blood. The receptors derive from a human donor in a cohort sampled during active COVID-19.

V is TRBV5-6 and J is TRBJ2-7; a weak D match, TRBD1 (6 bases). Germline-derived CDR1 and CDR2 are SGHDT and YYEEEE. The CDR3 extends over 14 amino acids. Trimming left V 9 bases short and J 0 bases short, with 16 bases between. CDR3 region: CATHSTGSSYEQYF. CDR3 DNA: TGTGCCACCCATAGCACAGGGTCCTCCTACGAGCAGTACTTC. The complete variable domain, with remaining parts taken from reference TRBV5-6 and TRBJ2-7, reads DAGVTQSPTHLIKTRGQQVTLRCSPKSGHDTVSWYQQALGQGPQFIFQYYEEEERQRGNFPDRFSGHQFPNYSSELNVNALLLGDSALYLCATHSTGSSYEQYFGPGTRLTVT.

The rearrangement joins TRBV11-2 to TRBJ2-7; TRBD1 aligns across 9 bases. V lost 4 bases and J lost 1; bases outside the gene matches: 5. The CDR3 is 15 residues long. CDR1 and CDR2 from the germline V gene are SGHAT and FQNNGV. The chain's CDR3 is CASSSGQGSSYEQYF. DNA of the CDR3: TGTGCCAGCAGCTCTGGACAGGGGTCGTCCTACGAGCAGTACTTC.

The genes are TRBV29-1 and TRBJ2-3; TRBD1 agrees at 8 bases. Germline V lookup: CDR1 SQVTM, CDR2 ANQGSEA. Unmatched junction bases numbered 10, after V lost 6 bases and J lost 2 bases. The CDR3 has 15 amino acids. CDR3 residues: CSVVGGTGVTDTQYF. CDR3 nucleotide sequence: TGCAGCGTCGTTGGGGGGACAGGAGTCACAGATACGCAGTATTTT.

In DNA form, the CDR3 reads TGTGCCAGCAGTTACTCGAGGACAGCCCAAGAGACCCAGTACTTC. This gives the protein CASSYSRTAQETQYF. This chain uses TRBV6-2 or TRBV6-3 with TRBJ2-5; maybe TRBD1 (6 bases). The germline V gene encodes CDR1 MNHEY and CDR2 SVGEGT. V lost 0 bases and J 1 base, leaving 9 bases between the germline ends. The CDR3 contains 15 residues.

The chain combines TRBV4-3 with TRBJ1-1, with D perhaps matching TRBD1 (5 bases). The V end was cut by 8 bases, the J end by 1 base, with 20 bases between. The V gene's germline CDR1 is LGHNA and CDR2 YSLEER. CDR3 length: 16 amino acids. The CDR3, as DNA: TGCGCCAGCTCCCCCCGGTTACAGGTTACGAACACTGAAGCTTTCTTT. This translates into CASSPRLQVTNTEAFF.

This chain joins TRBV7-9 and TRBJ1-2, with 9 bases fitting TRBD1. V shed 2 bases, J shed 5 bases, and the junction held 15 bases outside the gene matches. The CDR3 runs 18 residues. Germline V CDR1 and CDR2: SEHNR, FQNEAQ (reference sequence). Here the CDR3 reads CASSLTRDRVWPGYGYTF. The DNA for the CDR3 is TGTGCCAGCAGCTTAACCCGGGACAGGGTTTGGCCCGGATATGGCTACACCTTC.

This clone was recorded only once. This CDR3 is CAWATGMNTEAFF. CDR3 DNA: TGTGCCTGGGCTACAGGGATGAACACTGAAGCTTTCTTT. The chain recombines TRBV30 with TRBJ1-1; D possibly corresponds to TRBD1 (6 bases). Trimming took 5 bases from V and 0 from J, leaving 10 bases between them. Germline V gene data show CDR1 as GTSNPN and CDR2 as SVGIG (reference sequence). The CDR3 is made up of 13 amino acids. The full variable domain, completed using reference TRBV30 and TRBJ1-1, is SQTIHQWPATLVQPVGSPLSLECTVEGTSNPNLYWYRQAAGRGLQLLFYSVGIGQISSEVPQNLSASRPQDRQFILSSKKLLLSDSGFYLCAWATGMNTEAFFGQGTRLTVV.

CDR3 sequence: CASSILGTSSEQFF. CDR3 DNA: TGTGCCAGTAGTATTCTGGGGACTAGTAGTGAGCAGTTCTTC. V usage is TRBV19 and J usage is TRBJ2-1; 8 positions match TRBD2. The germline gives CDR1 LNHDA, CDR2 SQIVND (reference sequence). Germline trimming cut 3 bases from V and 9 bases from J; bases unmatched to any gene: 7. This CDR3 region has 14 residues.

The chain recombines TRBV11-2 with TRBJ1-1; TRBD1 agrees at 7 bases. The length of the CDR3 is 14 residues. J lost 4 bases, V lost 4 bases, and 6 bases had no gene match. Germline V lookup: CDR1 SGHAT, CDR2 FQNNGV. This CDR3 is CASSSGQMGTEAFF. The CDR3 coding sequence is TGTGCCAGCAGCTCGGGACAGATGGGCACTGAAGCTTTCTTT.

The chain employs TRBV11-2 and TRBJ2-4; a possible D gene is TRBD2 (5 bases). Germline V lookup: CDR1 SGHAT, CDR2 FQNNGV. Trimming left V 0 bases short and J 15 bases short, with 15 bases between. CDR3 length equals 13 residues. The CDR3 is CASSLDQSGLAYF. The CDR3 coding sequence is TGTGCCAGCAGCTTAGATCAGAGTGGACTGGCGTACTTC. Together with reference TRBV11-2 and TRBJ2-4, the CDR3 gives the full variable domain: EAGVAQSPRYKIIEKRQSVAFWCNPISGHATLYWYQQILGQGPKLLIQFQNNGVVDDSQLPKDRFSAERLKGVDSTLKIQPAKLEDSAVYLCASSLDQSGLAYFGAGTRLSVL.

The chain recombines TRBV23-1 with TRBJ1-2; 9 positions agree with TRBD1. TRBV23-1 carries the ORF label, with uncertain function. V trimming: 8 bases; J trimming: 5 bases; junction bases outside the gene matches: 12. The CDR3 covers 15 residues. This chain's CDR3 is CASPRGDREGYGYTF. CDR3 DNA sequence: TGCGCCAGCCCCCGAGGGGACAGGGAAGGTTATGGCTACACCTTC.

This clone appeared a single time. This chain joins TRBV19 and TRBJ2-2, with 8 bases fitting TRBD2. The CDR3 contains 13 residues. Per the germline V gene, CDR1 is LNHDA and CDR2 is SQIVND (reference sequence). Losses at the gene ends were 6 bases for V and 5 bases for J; bases not matched to a gene: 2. The CDR3 DNA sequence: TGTGCCAGTAGCCCGGGGGGGACCGGGGAGCTGTTTTTT. Protein: CASSPGGTGELFF.

The genes are TRBV4-3 and TRBJ2-7; 8 bases agree with TRBD2. CDR1 and CDR2 (germline): LGHNA, YSLEER. The J segment lost 4 bases and the V segment lost 4 bases, leaving 9 bases of the junction unmatched. This CDR3 contains 15 residues. The CDR3 loop is CASSLIAGKGYEQYF. In DNA, the CDR3 is TGCGCCAGCAGCCTGATAGCGGGAAAGGGTTACGAGCAGTACTTC.

V gene TRBV2 combines with J gene TRBJ2-1; maybe TRBD2 (7 bases). Germline CDR1 SNHLY, CDR2 FYNNEI. The CDR3 is 15 residues long. V was clipped by 7 bases and J by 5 bases, with 18 bases between them. The CDR3 here is CASTPFGGLDNEQFF. In DNA, the CDR3 is TGTGCCAGCACCCCATTCGGGGGGCTGGACAATGAGCAGTTCTTC.

The chain combines TRBV7-8 with TRBJ2-7; possibly TRBD2 for D (5 bases). Deletions cut 4 bases from V and 11 bases from J, with 27 bases between. There are 16 residues in the CDR3. Germline CDR1 and CDR2: SGHVS and FQNEAQ. CDR3 nucleotides: TGTGCCAGCAGCTCGGGCAGAAGTATAATCCGAGCGGTGGAGTACTTC. Translation: CASSSGRSIIRAVEYF.

The chain combines TRBV7-9 with TRBJ2-7, with 7 bases fitting TRBD1. From germline, CDR1 is SEHNR and CDR2 FQNEAQ (reference sequence). The CDR3 sequence is 14 residues long. J was trimmed by 4 bases and V by 5 bases; bases with no gene match: 8. The CDR3 nucleotides read TGTGCCAGCAGCGTACCGGGACAGCCTTACGAGCAGTACTTC. This gives the protein CASSVPGQPYEQYF.

This chain links TRBV29-1 with TRBJ1-1; D might be TRBD1 (5 bases). Trimming pared 6 bases from V and 5 bases from J, leaving 13 bases between. This CDR3 has 12 amino acids. The germline V gene has CDR1 SQVTM and CDR2 ANQGSEA. DNA of the CDR3: TGCAGCGTCTACTGGGGGAGGACTGAAGCTTTCTTT. This codes for CSVYWGRTEAFF.

The rearrangement joins TRBV10-2 to TRBJ2-1, with a possible D match to TRBD1 (6 bases). V was clipped by 7 bases and J by 4 bases, with 14 bases between them. The CDR3 consists of 14 residues. Germline assignment: CDR1 WSHSY and CDR2 SAAADI. The CDR3: CASTWTEGYNEQFF. The CDR3 nucleotides read TGCGCCAGCACCTGGACAGAAGGATACAATGAGCAGTTCTTC.

CDR3 sequence: CASSGSDNEKLFF. Here the CDR3 DNA reads TGCGCCAGCAGTGGCTCAGATAATGAAAAACTGTTTTTT. The V and J genes are TRBV10-1 and TRBJ1-4, with D uncertain. V gave up 4 bases and J gave up 4 bases, with 7 bases separating them. The CDR3 covers 13 residues. Germline V gene lookup returns CDR1 WNHNN and CDR2 SYGVQD (reference sequence).

V is TRBV15 and J is TRBJ1-4, with 8 bases fitting TRBD1. Germline V gene lookup returns CDR1 LNHNV and CDR2 YYDKDF (reference sequence). With V trimmed by 5 bases and J by 7 bases, 12 bases remained unmatched. This CDR3 contains 16 residues. CDR3 amino acids: CATSQDRERSGEKLFF. DNA for the CDR3: TGTGCCACCAGCCAGGACAGGGAACGTAGTGGTGAAAAACTGTTTTTT. Based on the CDR3 plus reference TRBV15 and TRBJ1-4, the full variable domain is DAMVIQNPRYQVTQFGKPVTLSCSQTLNHNVMYWYQQKSSQAPKLLFHYYDKDFNNEADTPDNFQSRRPNTSFCFLDIRSPGLGDTAMYLCATSQDRERSGEKLFFGSGTQLSVL.

V and J are TRBV7-9 and TRBJ2-3; TRBD2 matches at 7 bases. With V trimmed by 1 base and J by 3 bases, 1 base remained unmatched. The germline gives CDR1 SEHNR, CDR2 FQNEAQ (reference sequence). This CDR3 contains 14 residues. The CDR3 reads CASSLEAGTDTQYF. CDR3 DNA: TGTGCCAGCAGCTTAGAAGCGGGGACAGATACGCAGTATTTT.

The chain joins TRBV4-1 to TRBJ2-7, with TRBD2 identical over 9 bases. Germline CDR1 reads MGHRA; CDR2 reads YSYEKL. This CDR3 comprises 15 residues. V was pared by 2 bases and J by 0 bases, with 2 bases of the junction left unmatched. The CDR3 region is CASSQNSGSSYEQYF. The CDR3 bases are TGCGCCAGCAGCCAAAATAGCGGGAGCTCCTACGAGCAGTACTTC.

The CDR3 spells CASSIVPDEQYF. DNA of the CDR3: TGTGCCAGTAGTATCGTTCCCGACGAGCAGTACTTC. This rearrangement joins TRBV19 to TRBJ2-7, with D unclear. From germline, CDR1 is LNHDA and CDR2 SQIVND (reference sequence). The CDR3 loop spans 12 amino acids. V was shortened by 3 bases and J by 5 bases, with 8 bases between the two germline ends.

CDR3 region: CASSLGPQGARGYTF. The CDR3, as DNA: TGTGCCAGCAGTTTGGGACCACAGGGGGCGCGAGGCTACACCTTC. The chain uses TRBV27 and TRBJ1-2, with 9 bases lining up with TRBD1. Germline V CDR1 and CDR2: MNHEY, SMNVEV (reference sequence). The CDR3 has 15 amino acids. Trimming at V came to 3 bases and at J to 8 bases, leaving 10 bases not matched to a gene.

V gene TRBV25-1 combines with J gene TRBJ1-1, with D unresolved. V was clipped by 0 bases and J by 1 base, with 6 bases between them. The CDR3 spans 14 residues. The germline V gene has CDR1 MGHDK and CDR2 SYGVNS. This chain's CDR3 is CASSEYNGNTEAFF. CDR3 bases: TGTGCCAGCAGTGAATATAACGGGAACACTGAAGCTTTCTTT.

The chain carries TRBV30 and TRBJ2-2, with TRBD2 identical over 15 bases. Germline V gene data show CDR1 as GTSNPN and CDR2 as SVGIG (reference sequence). The length of the CDR3 is 17 residues. The J segment lost 6 bases and the V segment lost 0 bases, leaving 5 bases of the junction unmatched. This CDR3 reads CAWSVSRTSGRAGELFF. As DNA, the CDR3 is TGTGCCTGGAGTGTAAGCCGGACTAGCGGGAGGGCCGGGGAGCTGTTTTTT.

The chain joins TRBV6-2 or TRBV6-3 to TRBJ2-5, with D maybe TRBD2 (5 bases). CDR1 is MNHEY and CDR2 is SVGEGT in the germline V gene. Trimming took off 5 bases at V and 7 bases at J, with 20 bases between the two ends. The CDR3 is 15 amino acids. CDR3 coding DNA: TGTGCCAGCAGTCTGACTCTTAGCCCCCGGGGGACCCAGTACTTC. It translates to CASSLTLSPRGTQYF.

The chain employs TRBV11-2 and TRBJ2-7, with D tentatively TRBD2 (6 bases). V dropped 0 bases and J dropped 12 bases, with 12 bases sitting between them. Germline CDR1 is SGHAT and CDR2 is FQNNGV. The CDR3 consists of 12 residues. The CDR3 is CASSLEGTSRYF. The CDR3 nucleotides are TGTGCCAGCAGCTTAGAGGGTACTAGCCGGTACTTC.

The CDR3 DNA is TGTGCCACCGCGACTACTACTAGCGGGAGTAGCCAAGAGACCCAGTACTTC. Translated, it gives CATATTTSGSSQETQYF. The V call is TRBV2, the J call TRBJ2-5; 11 nucleotides agree with TRBD2. The CDR3 is 17 residues long. CDR1 is SNHLY and CDR2 is FYNNEI in the germline V gene. Trimming removed 10 bases from V and 1 base from J; junction bases left unmatched: 14.

This chain uses TRBV7-3 with TRBJ2-6, with D unclear. The CDR3 is 15 amino acids. CDR1 is SGHTA and CDR2 is FQGTGA in the germline V gene. The V and J ends lost 4 bases and 3 bases respectively, with 10 bases between them. This CDR3 is CASSSSPGGANVLTF. The CDR3 bases are TGTGCCAGCAGCTCCTCCCCAGGTGGGGCCAACGTCCTGACTTTC.

The chain recombines TRBV3-1 (or the pseudogene TRBV3-2) with TRBJ1-6, with a tentative D call TRBD1 (5 bases). Germline CDR1 and CDR2: LGHDT and YNNKEL (reference sequence). The CDR3 spans 20 residues. Trimming cost V 5 bases and J 4 bases, with 27 bases left between them. The CDR3 is CASSNSRDSPMGLYNSPLHF. DNA of the CDR3: TGTGCCAGCAGCAACTCCCGGGACTCCCCCATGGGGCTATATAATTCACCCCTCCACTTT.

This chain uses TRBV11-2 with TRBJ2-7; D is possibly TRBD2 (7 bases). Looked up from germline, CDR1 is SGHAT and CDR2 is FQNNGV. The CDR3 is 16 amino acids. The V and J ends lost 5 bases and 0 bases respectively, with 17 bases between them. CDR3 coding DNA: TGTGCCAGCAGCCTACGATGGGGGGGCTCCTCCTACGAGCAGTACTTC. It encodes CASSLRWGGSSYEQYF.